The 9 T cell receptor beta chains below were found in one sample sequenced in a study of blood T cells in healthy people across ages. A second PCR, run for roughly 7 to 11 cycles, used a sample-barcoded 5' primer plus a J-beta primer mix. TCRdb used MiXCR to reprocess the 5' RACE reads, holding one entry per CDR3 protein. The sample consists of 1 million or so distinct CDR3 sequences, 45% of them appearing once. Specimen: blood. Receptors were obtained from a woman in her sixties or seventies in good health.

V usage is TRBV7-2 and J usage is TRBJ2-5, with D hard to call. V was cut by 1 base and J by 4 bases, with 10 bases left in between. In germline, CDR1 is SGHTA, CDR2 FQGNSA. This CDR3 is 14 amino acids long. CDR3 sequence: CASSLDGRRETQYF. CDR3 nucleotides: TGTGCCAGCAGCTTAGATGGGCGTAGAGAGACCCAGTACTTC. Variable domain in full (rest from reference TRBV7-2 and TRBJ2-5): GAGVSQSPSNKVTEKGKDVELRCDPISGHTALYWYRQSLGQGLEFLIYFQGNSAPDKSGLPSDRFSAERTGGSVSTLTIQRTQQEDSAVYLCASSLDGRRETQYFGPGTRLLVL.

The chain is built from TRBV9 and TRBJ2-3; D ambiguous. CDR3 length: 15 residues. Germline V gene lookup returns CDR1 SGDLS and CDR2 YYNGEE. Trimming removed 0 bases at V and 0 bases at J, with 8 bases between. CDR3 in DNA: TGTGCCAGCAGCGTAGCGCCCCCCAGCACAGATACGCAGTATTTT. Amino acids: CASSVAPPSTDTQYF.

CDR3 coding DNA: TGCAGTGCTAGCCCGGACTTCGTGCGCGACGAGCAGTACTTC. Its protein product is CSASPDFVRDEQYF. V usage is TRBV20-1 and J usage is TRBJ2-5; tentative D call: TRBD2 (5 bases). TRBJ2-7 matches the DNA end more closely, so the J call is doubtful. Germline V gene lookup returns CDR1 DFQATT and CDR2 SNEGSKA (reference sequence). The CDR3 is 14 amino acids.

In its sample, this clonotype was seen a few times. This chain connects TRBV29-1 to TRBJ2-4, with D possibly being TRBD1 or TRBD2 (5 bases each). Germline CDR1 and CDR2: SQVTM and ANQGSEA. Trimming took off 4 bases at V and 9 bases at J, with 16 bases between the two ends. The CDR3 has 13 residues. The CDR3 is CSVVIRGASIQYF. The CDR3 DNA reads TGCAGCGTTGTTATTAGAGGGGCGAGCATTCAGTACTTC.

This clonotype was detected only a few times. This chain links TRBV7-2 with TRBJ1-4; 7 bases match TRBD1. This CDR3 is 16 amino acids long. CDR1 is SGHTA and CDR2 is FQGNSA in the germline V gene. The V and J ends lost 5 bases and 5 bases, in that order; junction bases with no gene match: 11. Here the CDR3 DNA reads TGTGCCAGCAGCCGGAACCAGGGGGGGCCCAATGAAAAACTGTTTTTT. It specifies CASSRNQGGPNEKLFF.

The gene calls are TRBV5-6 and TRBJ2-3; D perhaps matches TRBD2 (6 bases). The CDR3 contains 16 residues. Trimming shortened V by 0 bases and J by 4 bases, and 15 bases separated the two germline ends. Germline V gene sequence: CDR1 SGHDT, CDR2 YYEEEE. The CDR3 DNA reads as TGTGCCAGCAGCTTGGTAGCGGAGTGGGTCGCAGATACGCAGTATTTT. It is translated as CASSLVAEWVADTQYF. Filled out from reference TRBV5-6 and TRBJ2-3, the complete variable domain reads DAGVTQSPTHLIKTRGQQVTLRCSPKSGHDTVSWYQQALGQGPQFIFQYYEEEERQRGNFPDRFSGHQFPNYSSELNVNALLLGDSALYLCASSLVAEWVADTQYFGPGTRLTVL.

This clonotype turned up a few times. This chain joins TRBV5-1 and TRBJ2-4; D unresolved. Trimming pared 2 bases from V and 5 bases from J, leaving 14 bases between. The CDR3 sequence is 15 residues long. Germline loops: CDR1 SGHRS, CDR2 YFSETQ. CDR3: CASSLGPRAENIQYF. CDR3 coding DNA: TGCGCCAGCAGCTTAGGGCCTCGGGCGGAAAACATTCAGTACTTC.

In DNA, the CDR3 is TGTGCCAGCAGTTTTGGCGGGAGATCCGAGCAGTACTTC. Protein: CASSFGGRSEQYF. The chain uses TRBV12-3 or TRBV12-4 and TRBJ2-7; 7 nucleotides align to TRBD2. V lost 3 bases to trimming and J lost 6 bases; unmatched junction nucleotides: 5. The CDR3 covers 13 residues.

This clonotype was recorded once. CDR3 sequence reads: CSARALTGAKNIQYF. CDR3 bases: TGCAGTGCTAGAGCCCTCACGGGAGCCAAAAACATTCAGTACTTC. The genes are TRBV20-1 and TRBJ2-4; D unclear. The V end was cut by 1 base, the J end by 0 bases, with 10 bases between. Germline assignment: CDR1 DFQATT and CDR2 SNEGSKA (reference sequence). The CDR3 consists of 15 residues.